The present TCR beta chain was sequenced within a study of blood T cell repertoires in COVID-19. In the authors' methods: Reference gene primer amplification in the assay estimated nucleated cell counts. Profiling relied on immunoSEQ multiplex PCR, and the TCRdb table lists in-frame clones only, not all of them. V and J calls and clone size follow that table, whereas D and trimming were derived from the DNA. The sample lists under 350,000 clones, around nine tenths seen once, with 1% to 1.5% in the top ten. Deletions cut 3 bases from V and 9 bases from J, with 12 bases between. The CDR3 consists of 13 residues. The germline CDR1 and CDR2 sequences are KGHSH and LQKENI.

The V call is TRBV18, the J call TRBJ2-1; D unresolved. The sample comprised peripheral blood. The receptor's source is a man between 65 and 85 years old with acute or convalescent COVID-19. The CDR3 nucleotides are TGTGCCAGCTCACCTCCGGTACCTAGTGAGCAGTTCTTC. Amino acids: CASSPPVPSEQFF.